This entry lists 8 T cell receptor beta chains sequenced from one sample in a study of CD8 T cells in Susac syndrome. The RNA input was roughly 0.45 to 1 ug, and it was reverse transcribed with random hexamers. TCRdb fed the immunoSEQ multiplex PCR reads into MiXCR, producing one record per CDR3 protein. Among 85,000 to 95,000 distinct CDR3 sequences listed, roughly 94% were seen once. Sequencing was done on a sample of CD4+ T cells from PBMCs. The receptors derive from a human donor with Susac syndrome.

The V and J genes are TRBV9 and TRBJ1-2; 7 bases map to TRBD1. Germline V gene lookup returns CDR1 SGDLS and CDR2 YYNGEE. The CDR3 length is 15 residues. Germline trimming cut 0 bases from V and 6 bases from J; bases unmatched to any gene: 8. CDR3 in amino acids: CASSVERQGTNGYTF. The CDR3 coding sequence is TGTGCCAGCAGCGTAGAGAGACAGGGTACCAATGGCTACACCTTC.

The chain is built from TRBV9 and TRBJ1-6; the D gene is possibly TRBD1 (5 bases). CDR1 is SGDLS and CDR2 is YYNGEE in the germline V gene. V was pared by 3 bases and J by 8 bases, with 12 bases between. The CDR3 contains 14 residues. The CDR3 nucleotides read TGTGCCAGCAGCGCCGGGACGGGGGATTCACCCCTCCACTTT. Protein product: CASSAGTGDSPLHF.

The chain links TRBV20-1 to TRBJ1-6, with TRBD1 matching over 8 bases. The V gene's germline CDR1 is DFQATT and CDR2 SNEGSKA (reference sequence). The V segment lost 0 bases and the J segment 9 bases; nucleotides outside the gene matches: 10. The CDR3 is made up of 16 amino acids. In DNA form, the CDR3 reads TGCAGTGCTAGAGATCCTGGACAGGGCCTTAGTTCACCCCTCCACTTT. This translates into CSARDPGQGLSSPLHF.

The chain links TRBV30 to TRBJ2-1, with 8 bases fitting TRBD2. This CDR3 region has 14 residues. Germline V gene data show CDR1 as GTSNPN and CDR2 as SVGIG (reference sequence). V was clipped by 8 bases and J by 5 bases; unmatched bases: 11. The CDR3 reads CAILGGAADNEQFF. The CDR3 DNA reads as TGTGCCATCCTCGGGGGGGCAGCCGACAATGAGCAGTTCTTC.

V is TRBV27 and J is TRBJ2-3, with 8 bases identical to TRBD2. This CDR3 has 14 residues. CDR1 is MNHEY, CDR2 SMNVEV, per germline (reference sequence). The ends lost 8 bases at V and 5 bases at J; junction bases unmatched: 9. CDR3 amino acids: CASASGTSRDTQYF. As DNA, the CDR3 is TGTGCCAGCGCTTCCGGGACTAGTAGAGATACGCAGTATTTT.

The CDR3 DNA follows: TGCGCCAGCAGCCAAGGGGCAGGGGCCTATGGCTACACCTTC. Protein: CASSQGAGAYGYTF. This chain uses TRBV4-1 with TRBJ1-2; possibly TRBD1 for D (6 bases). The germline V gene encodes CDR1 MGHRA and CDR2 YSYEKL. The CDR3 consists of 14 residues. The V end was cut by 1 base, the J end by 4 bases, with 10 bases between.

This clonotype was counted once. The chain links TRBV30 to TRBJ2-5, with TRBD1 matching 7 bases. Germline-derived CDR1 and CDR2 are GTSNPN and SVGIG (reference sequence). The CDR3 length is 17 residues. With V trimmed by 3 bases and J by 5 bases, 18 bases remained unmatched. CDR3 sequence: CAWRATGTAYIGETQYF. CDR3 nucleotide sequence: TGTGCCTGGAGGGCGACCGGGACAGCTTATATTGGGGAGACCCAGTACTTC.

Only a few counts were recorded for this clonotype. CDR3 nucleotides: TGTGCCAGCACCATAGCGGGGGGGCGCAATGAGCAGTTCTTC. Its protein is CASTIAGGRNEQFF. The rearrangement uses TRBV6-1 and TRBJ2-1; 11 nucleotides line up with TRBD2. This CDR3 region has 14 residues. V was clipped by 7 bases and J by 6 bases; unmatched bases: 5. Germline V gene sequence: CDR1 MNHNS, CDR2 SASEGT.